Here is one TCR beta chain with its context. The antigen remains undetermined. This specimen belongs to a study of T-cell memory formation after mild COVID-19. Study-wide background: Each donor largely had its own TCR clusters.

Study results and limitations: The study found balanced CD4/CD8 in clones contracting day 15 to 85 and a CD4+ lean in later expanders.

TCRdb reanalysed the 5' RACE reads using MiXCR and keeps one entry per CDR3 protein. This table has approximately 290,000 distinct CDR3 sequences, roughly a fifth appearing once. The CDR3 totals 14 residues. Trimming shortened V by 4 bases and J by 0 bases, and 6 bases separated the two germline ends. CDR1 is LGHDT and CDR2 is YNNKEL in the germline V gene (reference sequence). Source material: PBMCs or a T cell subset sorted from them (not recorded which). This clonotype was obtained from a man between 18 and 35 years old who had mild COVID-19 (a few samples of this study predate the infection). Cell type and time point are not known. The rearrangement uses TRBV3-1 and TRBJ2-2; D is perhaps TRBD2 (5 bases). Written as DNA, the CDR3 is TGTGCCAGCAGCCGGGAGACGAACACCGGGGAGCTGTTTTTT. Protein sequence: CASSRETNTGELFF. Variable domain in full (rest from reference TRBV3-1 and TRBJ2-2): DTAVSQTPKYLVTQMGNDKSIKCEQNLGHDTMYWYKQDSKKFLKIMFSYNNKELIINETVPNRFSPKSPDKAHLNLHINSLELGDSAVYFCASSRETNTGELFFGEGSRLTVL.